This T cell receptor beta chain originates from a study of shared clonotypes between healthy human individuals. In the study overall: Researchers assigned three CD4 naive, three CD4 memory, two CD8 naive and one CD8 memory plate to each donor.

How the authors handled the data: Quality scores were absent from the junction-only immunoSEQ sequences, so filtering differed. Produced via immunoSEQ multiplex PCR; TCRdb's table is partial and in-frame only. From that table come the V and J calls and clone size; the DNA was used to work out D and trimming. The sample yields approximately 2,000,000 clones, roughly 95% seen once. As for this clone: Its specificity is unknown.

Study-wide results and limits: It was anticipated that sequencing depth would influence how many clonotypes donors shared.

This CDR3 contains 15 residues. V trimming: 3 bases; J trimming: 3 bases; junction bases outside the gene matches: 8. Germline CDR1 is MDHEN and CDR2 is SYDVKM. Cells designated naive CD8 were CD45RO-negative and were positively selected for CCR7, with terminally differentiated effector memory CD45RA+ cells excluded. All donors qualified as healthy HIV-negative adults and had experienced no recent acute infections or vaccinations. This TCR derives from a young man in good health. Some clones in this sample may be carry-over from other donors' samples. The sample was naive CD8+ T cells from PBMCs. The chain has TRBV28 and TRBJ2-7; 7 bases map to TRBD2. CDR3 DNA sequence: TGTGCCAGCAGTTTCAGTGCCGGGAGGAGCTACGAGCAGTACTTC. This translates into CASSFSAGRSYEQYF.